The clone carrying this TCR beta chain was detected once. The antigen is undetermined. The material for each subset, its genomic DNA, was split evenly across several immunoSEQ plates. Repertoires were generated with immunoSEQ multiplex PCR, while TCRdb's copy carries only in-frame clones and drops some. The profile shows 2 million to 2.5 million clones, 85% to 95% of them singletons. The sample belongs to a study of shared clonotypes between healthy human individuals. The overall study: Serving as donors were a couple of women and a few men, whose ages spanned 18 to 49. Notes on the study in general: Non-shared clonotypes showed lower generation probabilities than clonotypes common to all four donors. Sampling included only blood; tissue repertoires likely differ.

The specimen was naive CD4+ T cells sorted from blood. The subset here: CD45RA+ positively selected. The origin of this receptor is a man aged 18 to 30 in good health.

CDR3 region: CAIGDGRNMNTEAFF. The CDR3 DNA sequence: TGTGCCATAGGGGACGGGCGGAATATGAACACTGAAGCTTTCTTT. The chain is built from TRBV10-3 and TRBJ1-1, with D possibly TRBD1 on 5 matching bases. The V gene lost 9 bases and the J gene lost 0 bases, with 17 bases spanning the gap. Germline V gives CDR1 ENHRY, CDR2 SYGVKD. The CDR3 totals 15 residues.